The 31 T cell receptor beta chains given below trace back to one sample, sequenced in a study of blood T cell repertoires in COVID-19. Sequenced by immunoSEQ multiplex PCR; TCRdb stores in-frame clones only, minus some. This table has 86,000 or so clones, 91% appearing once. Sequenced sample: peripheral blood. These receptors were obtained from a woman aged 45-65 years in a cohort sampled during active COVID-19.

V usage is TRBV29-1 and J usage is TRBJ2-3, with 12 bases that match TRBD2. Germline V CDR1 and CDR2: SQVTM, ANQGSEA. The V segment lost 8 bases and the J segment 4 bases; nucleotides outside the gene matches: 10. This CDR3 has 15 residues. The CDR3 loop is CSFRGLAGISDTQYF. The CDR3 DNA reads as TGCAGCTTCAGAGGACTAGCGGGAATCTCAGATACGCAGTATTTT.

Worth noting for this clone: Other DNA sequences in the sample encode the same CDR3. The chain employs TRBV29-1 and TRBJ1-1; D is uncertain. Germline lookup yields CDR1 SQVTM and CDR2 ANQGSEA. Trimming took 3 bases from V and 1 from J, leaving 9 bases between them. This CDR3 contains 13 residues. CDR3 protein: CSVERTENTEAFF. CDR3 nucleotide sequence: TGCAGCGTTGAGCGTACAGAGAACACTGAAGCTTTCTTT.

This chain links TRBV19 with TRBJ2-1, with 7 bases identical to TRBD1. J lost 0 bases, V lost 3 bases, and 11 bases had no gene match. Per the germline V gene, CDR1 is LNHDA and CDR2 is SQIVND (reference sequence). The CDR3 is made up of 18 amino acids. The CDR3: CASSIWDSLVSSYNEQFF. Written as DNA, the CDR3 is TGTGCCAGTAGTATCTGGGACAGCCTTGTGAGCTCCTACAATGAGCAGTTCTTC.

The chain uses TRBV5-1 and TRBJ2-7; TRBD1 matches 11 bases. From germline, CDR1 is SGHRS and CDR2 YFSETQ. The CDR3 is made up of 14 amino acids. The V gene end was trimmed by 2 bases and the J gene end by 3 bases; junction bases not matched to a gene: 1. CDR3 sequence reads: CASSFGTGGYEQYF. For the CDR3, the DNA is TGCGCCAGCAGCTTCGGGACAGGGGGCTACGAGCAGTACTTC. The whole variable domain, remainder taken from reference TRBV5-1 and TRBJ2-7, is KAGVTQTPRYLIKTRGQQVTLSCSPISGHRSVSWYQQTPGQGLQFLFEYFSETQRNKGNFPGRFSGRQFSNSRSEMNVSTLELGDSALYLCASSFGTGGYEQYFGPGTRLTVT.

CDR3 nucleotides: TGTGCCAGCAGCCAACCGGGGTTTAGCGGGAGGGACACAGATACGCAGTATTTT. Protein product: CASSQPGFSGRDTDTQYF. V and J are TRBV13 and TRBJ2-3; TRBD2 matches 11 bases. The CDR3 spans 18 residues. With V trimmed by 5 bases and J by 2 bases, 12 bases remained unmatched. Looked up from germline, CDR1 is PRHDT and CDR2 is FYEKMQ (reference sequence).

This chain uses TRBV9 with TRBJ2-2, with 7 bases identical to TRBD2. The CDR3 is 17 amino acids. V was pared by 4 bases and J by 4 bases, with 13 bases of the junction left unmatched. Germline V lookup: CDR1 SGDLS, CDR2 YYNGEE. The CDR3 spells CASSSLPRGRVTGELFF. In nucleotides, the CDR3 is TGTGCCAGCAGCTCCCTCCCCCGTGGGAGGGTCACCGGGGAGCTGTTTTTT.

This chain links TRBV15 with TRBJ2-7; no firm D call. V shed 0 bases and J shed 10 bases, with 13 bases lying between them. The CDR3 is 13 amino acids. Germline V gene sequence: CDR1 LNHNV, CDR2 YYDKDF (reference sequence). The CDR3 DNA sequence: TGTGCCACCAGCAGAGATTCAGTAGCCGATCAGTACTTC. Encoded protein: CATSRDSVADQYF.

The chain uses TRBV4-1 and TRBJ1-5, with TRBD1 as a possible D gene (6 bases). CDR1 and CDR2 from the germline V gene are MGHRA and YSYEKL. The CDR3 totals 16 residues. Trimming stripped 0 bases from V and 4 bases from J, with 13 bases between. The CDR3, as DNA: TGCGCCAGCAGCCAAGACTGGCTCAGGGGTAATCAGCCCCAGCATTTT. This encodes CASSQDWLRGNQPQHF.

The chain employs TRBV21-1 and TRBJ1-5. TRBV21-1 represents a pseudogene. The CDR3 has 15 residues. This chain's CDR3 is CASSKGVREKEPQHF. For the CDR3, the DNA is TGTGCCAGCAGCAAAGGGGTACGGGAGAAAGAACCCCAGCATTTT.

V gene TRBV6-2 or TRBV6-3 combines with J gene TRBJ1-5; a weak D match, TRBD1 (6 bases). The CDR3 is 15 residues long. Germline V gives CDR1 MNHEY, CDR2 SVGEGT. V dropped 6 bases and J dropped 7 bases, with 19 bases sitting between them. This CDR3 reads CASSPTRQVGQPQHF. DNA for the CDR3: TGTGCCAGCAGCCCCACCCGACAGGTGGGCCAGCCCCAGCATTTT.

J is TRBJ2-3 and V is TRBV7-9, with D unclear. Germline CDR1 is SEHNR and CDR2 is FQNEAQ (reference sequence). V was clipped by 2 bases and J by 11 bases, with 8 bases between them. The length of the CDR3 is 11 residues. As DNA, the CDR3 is TGTGCCAGCAGCTTAATCACATGGCAGTATTTT. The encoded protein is CASSLITWQYF. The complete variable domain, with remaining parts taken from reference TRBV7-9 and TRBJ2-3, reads DTGVSQNPRHKITKRGQNVTFRCDPISEHNRLYWYRQTLGQGPEFLTYFQNEAQLEKSRLLSDRFSAERPKGSFSTLEIQRTEQGDSAMYLCASSLITWQYFGPGTRLTVL.

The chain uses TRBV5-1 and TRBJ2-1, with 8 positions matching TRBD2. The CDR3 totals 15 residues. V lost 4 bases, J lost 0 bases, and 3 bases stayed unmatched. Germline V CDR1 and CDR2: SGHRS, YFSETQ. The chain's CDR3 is CASSKREGSYNEQFF. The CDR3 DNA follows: TGCGCCAGCAGCAAACGGGAGGGCTCCTACAATGAGCAGTTCTTC. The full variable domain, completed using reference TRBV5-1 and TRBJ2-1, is KAGVTQTPRYLIKTRGQQVTLSCSPISGHRSVSWYQQTPGQGLQFLFEYFSETQRNKGNFPGRFSGRQFSNSRSEMNVSTLELGDSALYLCASSKREGSYNEQFFGPGTRLTVL.

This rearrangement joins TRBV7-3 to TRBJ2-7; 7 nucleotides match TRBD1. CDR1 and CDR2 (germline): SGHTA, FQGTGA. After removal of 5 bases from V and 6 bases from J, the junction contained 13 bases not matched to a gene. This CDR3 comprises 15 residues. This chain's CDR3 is CASSRHRTGVFEQYF. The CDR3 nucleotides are TGTGCCAGCAGCAGACACCGGACAGGTGTTTTCGAGCAGTACTTC.

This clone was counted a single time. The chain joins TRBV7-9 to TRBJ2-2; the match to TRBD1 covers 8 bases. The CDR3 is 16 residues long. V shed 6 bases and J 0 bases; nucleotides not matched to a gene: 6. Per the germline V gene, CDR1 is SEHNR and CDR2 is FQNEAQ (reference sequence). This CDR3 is CASSAEQGANTGELFF. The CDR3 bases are TGTGCCAGCAGTGCGGAACAGGGGGCGAACACCGGGGAGCTGTTTTTT. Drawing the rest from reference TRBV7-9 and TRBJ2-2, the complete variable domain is DTGVSQNPRHKITKRGQNVTFRCDPISEHNRLYWYRQTLGQGPEFLTYFQNEAQLEKSRLLSDRFSAERPKGSFSTLEIQRTEQGDSAMYLCASSAEQGANTGELFFGEGSRLTVL.

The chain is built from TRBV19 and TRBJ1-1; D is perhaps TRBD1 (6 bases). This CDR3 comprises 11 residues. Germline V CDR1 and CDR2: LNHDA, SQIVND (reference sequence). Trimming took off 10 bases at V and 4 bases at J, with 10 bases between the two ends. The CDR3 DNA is TGTGCCACAGGGGCCAGCACTGAAGCTTTCTTT. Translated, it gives CATGASTEAFF.

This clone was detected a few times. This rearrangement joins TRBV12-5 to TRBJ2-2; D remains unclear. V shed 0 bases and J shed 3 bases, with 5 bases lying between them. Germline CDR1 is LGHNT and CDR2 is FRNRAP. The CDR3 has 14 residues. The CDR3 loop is CASGLVSDTGELFF. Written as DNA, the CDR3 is TGTGCTAGTGGTTTGGTGTCTGACACCGGGGAGCTGTTTTTT. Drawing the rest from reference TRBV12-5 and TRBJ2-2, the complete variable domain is DARVTQTPRHKVTEMGQEVTMRCQPILGHNTVFWYRQTMMQGLELLAYFRNRAPLDDSGMPKDRFSAEMPDATLATLKIQPSEPRDSAVYFCASGLVSDTGELFFGEGSRLTVL.

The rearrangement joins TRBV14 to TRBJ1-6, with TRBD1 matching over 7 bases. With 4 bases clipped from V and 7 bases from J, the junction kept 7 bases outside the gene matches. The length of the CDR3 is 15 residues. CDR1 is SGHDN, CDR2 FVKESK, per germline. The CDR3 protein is CASSRDRVGNSPLHF. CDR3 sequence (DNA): TGTGCCAGCAGCCGTGACAGGGTGGGGAATTCACCCCTCCACTTT.

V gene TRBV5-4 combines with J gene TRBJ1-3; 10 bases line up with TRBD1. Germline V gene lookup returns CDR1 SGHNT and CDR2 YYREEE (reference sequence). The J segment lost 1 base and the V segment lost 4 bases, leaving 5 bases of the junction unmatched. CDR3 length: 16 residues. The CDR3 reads CASSGGQGESGNTIYF. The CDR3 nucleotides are TGTGCCAGCAGCGGCGGACAGGGGGAATCTGGAAACACCATATATTTT.

The CDR3 DNA follows: TGTGCCAGCAGTGAAAGGACTAGCGGTCCCTACGAGCAGTACTTC. Amino acids: CASSERTSGPYEQYF. The gene calls are TRBV2 and TRBJ2-7, with 10 nucleotides matching TRBD2. The CDR3 loop spans 15 amino acids. After removal of 2 bases from V and 2 bases from J, the junction contained 3 bases not matched to a gene. Germline V gene sequence: CDR1 SNHLY, CDR2 FYNNEI.

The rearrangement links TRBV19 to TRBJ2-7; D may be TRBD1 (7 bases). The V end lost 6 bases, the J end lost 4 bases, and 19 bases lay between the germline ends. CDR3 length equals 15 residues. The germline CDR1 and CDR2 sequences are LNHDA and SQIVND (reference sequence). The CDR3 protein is CASSLQGGAPYEQYF. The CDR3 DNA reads TGTGCCAGTAGCCTCCAGGGGGGCGCGCCGTACGAGCAGTACTTC.

The DNA of the CDR3 is TGTGCCAGCTCACCAAGGACTAGCGGGGCCTACAATGAGCAGTTCTTC. This encodes CASSPRTSGAYNEQFF. The J gene is TRBJ2-1, the V gene TRBV18; 12 positions match TRBD2. The CDR3 totals 16 residues. Per germline, CDR1 KGHSH and CDR2 LQKENI. V gave up 2 bases and J gave up 2 bases; unmatched junction bases: 1.

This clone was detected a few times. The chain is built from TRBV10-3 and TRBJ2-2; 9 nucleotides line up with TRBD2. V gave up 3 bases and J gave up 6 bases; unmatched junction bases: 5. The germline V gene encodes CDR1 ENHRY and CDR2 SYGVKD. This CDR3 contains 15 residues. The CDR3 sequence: CAISDSGSPSGELFF. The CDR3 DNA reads TGTGCCATCAGTGATAGCGGGAGCCCCTCCGGGGAGCTGTTTTTT.

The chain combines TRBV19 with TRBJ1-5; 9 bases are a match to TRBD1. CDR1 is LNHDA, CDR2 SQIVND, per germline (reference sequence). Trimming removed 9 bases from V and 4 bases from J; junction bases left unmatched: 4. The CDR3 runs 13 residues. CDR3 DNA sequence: TGTGCCAGCGCCGGGACAGGGAATCAGCCCCAGCATTTT. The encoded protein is CASAGTGNQPQHF.

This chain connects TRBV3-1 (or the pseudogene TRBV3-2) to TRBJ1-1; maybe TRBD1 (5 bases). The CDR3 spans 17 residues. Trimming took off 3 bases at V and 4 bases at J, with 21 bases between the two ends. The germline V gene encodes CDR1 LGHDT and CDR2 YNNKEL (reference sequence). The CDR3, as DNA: TGTGCCAGCAGCCAGGGCAGGGCACCGATCAGTGGCACTGAAGCTTTCTTT. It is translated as CASSQGRAPISGTEAFF.

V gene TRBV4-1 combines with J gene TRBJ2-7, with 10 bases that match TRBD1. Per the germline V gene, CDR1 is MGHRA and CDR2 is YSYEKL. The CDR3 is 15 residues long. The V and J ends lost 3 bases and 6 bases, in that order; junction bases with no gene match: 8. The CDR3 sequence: CASSQPGTGVGEQYF. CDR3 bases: TGCGCCAGCAGCCAGCCCGGGACAGGGGTTGGCGAGCAGTACTTC.

The CDR3: CASSQAGVNIQYF. DNA of the CDR3: TGCGCCAGCAGCCAAGCGGGAGTAAACATTCAGTACTTC. The chain carries TRBV4-1 and TRBJ2-4; maybe TRBD2 (6 bases). Germline V gene data show CDR1 as MGHRA and CDR2 as YSYEKL. This CDR3 has 13 amino acids. V dropped 1 base and J dropped 6 bases, with 7 bases sitting between them.

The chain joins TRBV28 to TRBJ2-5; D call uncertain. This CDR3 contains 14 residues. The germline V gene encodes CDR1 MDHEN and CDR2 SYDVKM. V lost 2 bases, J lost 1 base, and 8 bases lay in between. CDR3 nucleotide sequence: TGTGCCAGCAGTTTAGGTGGCCCCCAAGAGACCCAGTACTTC. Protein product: CASSLGGPQETQYF.

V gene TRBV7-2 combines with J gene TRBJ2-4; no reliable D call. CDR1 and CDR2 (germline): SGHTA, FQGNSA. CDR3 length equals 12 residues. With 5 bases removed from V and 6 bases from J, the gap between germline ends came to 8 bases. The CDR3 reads CASSPGGNIQYF. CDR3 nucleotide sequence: TGTGCCAGCAGCCCCGGCGGAAACATTCAGTACTTC.

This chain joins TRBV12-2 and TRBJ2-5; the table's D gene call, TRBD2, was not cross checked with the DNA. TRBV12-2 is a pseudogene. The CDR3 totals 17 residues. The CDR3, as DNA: TGTGCAAGTCGCTTACCCACCGTTTGGGGACTAGGGGAGACCCAGTACTTC. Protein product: CASRLPTVWGLGETQYF.

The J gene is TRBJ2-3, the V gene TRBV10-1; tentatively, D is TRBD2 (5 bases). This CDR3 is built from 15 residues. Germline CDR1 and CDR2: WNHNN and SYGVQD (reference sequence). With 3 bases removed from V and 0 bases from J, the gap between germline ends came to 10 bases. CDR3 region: CASSEQSGSTDTQYF. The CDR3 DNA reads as TGCGCCAGCAGTGAACAAAGCGGTAGCACAGATACGCAGTATTTT.

CDR3 residues: CASSSHQGQSYGYTF. The CDR3 coding sequence is TGTGCCAGCAGTTCCCACCAGGGACAGAGCTATGGCTACACCTTC. This chain joins TRBV27 and TRBJ1-2, with 7 nucleotides matching TRBD1. Per germline, CDR1 MNHEY and CDR2 SMNVEV (reference sequence). Losses at the gene ends were 4 bases for V and 4 bases for J; bases not matched to a gene: 9. The CDR3 is made up of 15 amino acids.